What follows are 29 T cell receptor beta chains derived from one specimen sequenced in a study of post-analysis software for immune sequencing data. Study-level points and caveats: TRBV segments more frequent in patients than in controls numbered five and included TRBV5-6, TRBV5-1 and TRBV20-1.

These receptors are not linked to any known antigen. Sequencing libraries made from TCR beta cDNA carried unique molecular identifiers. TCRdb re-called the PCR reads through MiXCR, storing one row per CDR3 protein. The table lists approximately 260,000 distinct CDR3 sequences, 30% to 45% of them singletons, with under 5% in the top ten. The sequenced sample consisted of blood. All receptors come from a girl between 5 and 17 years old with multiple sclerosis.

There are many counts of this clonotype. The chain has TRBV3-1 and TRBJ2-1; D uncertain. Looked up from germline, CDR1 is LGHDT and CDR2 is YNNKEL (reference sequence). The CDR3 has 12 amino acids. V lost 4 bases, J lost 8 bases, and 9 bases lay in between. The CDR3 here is CASSLFSDEQFF. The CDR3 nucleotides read TGTGCCAGCAGCCTTTTTTCGGATGAGCAGTTCTTC.

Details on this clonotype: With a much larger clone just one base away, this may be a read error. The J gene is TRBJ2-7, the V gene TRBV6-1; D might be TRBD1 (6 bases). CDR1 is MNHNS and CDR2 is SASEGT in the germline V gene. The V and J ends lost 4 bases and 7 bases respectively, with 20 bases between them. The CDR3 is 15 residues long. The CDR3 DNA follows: TGTGCCAGCAGTGTAAAACAGGGAACCTACAATGAGCAGTACTTC. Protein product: CASSVKQGTYNEQYF.

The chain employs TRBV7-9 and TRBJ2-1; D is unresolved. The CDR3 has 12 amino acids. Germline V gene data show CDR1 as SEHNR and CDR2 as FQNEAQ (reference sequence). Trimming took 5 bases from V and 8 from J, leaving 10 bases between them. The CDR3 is CASSPTWDEQFF. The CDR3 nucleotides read TGTGCCAGCAGCCCCACCTGGGATGAGCAGTTCTTC.

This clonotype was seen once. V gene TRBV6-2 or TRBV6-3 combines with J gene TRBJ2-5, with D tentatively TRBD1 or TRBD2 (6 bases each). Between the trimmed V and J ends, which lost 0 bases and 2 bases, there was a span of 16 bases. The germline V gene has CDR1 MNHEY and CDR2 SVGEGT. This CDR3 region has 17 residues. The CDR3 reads CASSYSMVSGQQETQYF. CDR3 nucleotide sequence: TGTGCCAGCAGTTACTCGATGGTTAGCGGACAGCAAGAGACCCAGTACTTC.

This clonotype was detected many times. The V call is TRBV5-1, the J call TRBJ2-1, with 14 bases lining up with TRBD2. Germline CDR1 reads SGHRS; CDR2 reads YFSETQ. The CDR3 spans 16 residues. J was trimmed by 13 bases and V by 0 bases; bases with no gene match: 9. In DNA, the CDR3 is TGCGCCAGCAGCTTGGGGGGACTAGCGGGGGCCTGGGAACAGTTCTTC. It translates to CASSLGGLAGAWEQFF.

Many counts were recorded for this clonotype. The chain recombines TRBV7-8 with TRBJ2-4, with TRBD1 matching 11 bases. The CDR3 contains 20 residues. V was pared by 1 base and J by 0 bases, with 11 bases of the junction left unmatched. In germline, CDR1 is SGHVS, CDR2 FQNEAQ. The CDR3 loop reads CASSLGPDRGQLGAKNIQYF. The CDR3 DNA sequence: TGTGCCAGCAGCTTAGGTCCGGACAGGGGGCAGTTGGGAGCCAAAAACATTCAGTACTTC.

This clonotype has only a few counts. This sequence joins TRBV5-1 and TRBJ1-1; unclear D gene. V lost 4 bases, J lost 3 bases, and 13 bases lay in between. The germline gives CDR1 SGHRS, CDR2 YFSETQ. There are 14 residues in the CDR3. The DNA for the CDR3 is TGCGCCAGCAGCGGGAGACGTGGGGACACTGAAGCTTTCTTT. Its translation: CASSGRRGDTEAFF.

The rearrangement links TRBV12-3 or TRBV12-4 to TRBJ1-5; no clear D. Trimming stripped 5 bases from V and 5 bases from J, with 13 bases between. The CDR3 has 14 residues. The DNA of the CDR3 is TGTGCCAGCAGTCCTCCCCCAGGAGATCAGCCCCAGCATTTT. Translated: CASSPPPGDQPQHF.

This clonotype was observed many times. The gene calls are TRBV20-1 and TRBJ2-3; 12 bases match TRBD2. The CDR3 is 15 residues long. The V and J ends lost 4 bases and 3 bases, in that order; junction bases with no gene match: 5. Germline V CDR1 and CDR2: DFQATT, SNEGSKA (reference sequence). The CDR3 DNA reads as TGCAGTGCTAAAGGACTAGCGGGGAGTACAGATACGCAGTATTTT. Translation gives CSAKGLAGSTDTQYF.

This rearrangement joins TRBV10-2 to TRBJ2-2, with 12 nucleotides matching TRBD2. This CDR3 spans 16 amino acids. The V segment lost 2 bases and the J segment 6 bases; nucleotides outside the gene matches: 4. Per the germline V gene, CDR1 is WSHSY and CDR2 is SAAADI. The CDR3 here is CASSEGASGGAGELFF. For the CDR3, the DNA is TGCGCCAGCAGTGAGGGGGCTAGCGGGGGGGCCGGGGAGCTGTTTTTT.

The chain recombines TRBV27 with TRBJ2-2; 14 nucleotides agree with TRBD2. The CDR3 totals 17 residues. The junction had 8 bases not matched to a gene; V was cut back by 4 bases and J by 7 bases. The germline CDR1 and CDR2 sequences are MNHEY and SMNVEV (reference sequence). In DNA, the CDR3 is TGTGCCAGCAGTTCCCCGGGACTAGCGGGGGACGGCGGGGAGCTGTTTTTT. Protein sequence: CASSSPGLAGDGGELFF.

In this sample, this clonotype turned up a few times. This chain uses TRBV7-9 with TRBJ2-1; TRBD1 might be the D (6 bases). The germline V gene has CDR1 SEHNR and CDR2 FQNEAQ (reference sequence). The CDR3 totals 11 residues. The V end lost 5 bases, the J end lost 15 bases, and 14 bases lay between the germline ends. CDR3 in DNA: TGTGCCAGCAGCCTTGACAGGAGCCCGTTCTTC. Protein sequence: CASSLDRSPFF.

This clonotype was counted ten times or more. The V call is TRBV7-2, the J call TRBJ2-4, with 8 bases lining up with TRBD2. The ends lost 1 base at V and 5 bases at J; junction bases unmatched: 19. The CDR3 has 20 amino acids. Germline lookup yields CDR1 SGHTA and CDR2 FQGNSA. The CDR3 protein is CASSLVHLGGLVGAQNIQYF. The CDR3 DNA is TGTGCCAGCAGCTTAGTACACCTGGGGGGACTAGTGGGGGCTCAAAACATTCAGTACTTC.

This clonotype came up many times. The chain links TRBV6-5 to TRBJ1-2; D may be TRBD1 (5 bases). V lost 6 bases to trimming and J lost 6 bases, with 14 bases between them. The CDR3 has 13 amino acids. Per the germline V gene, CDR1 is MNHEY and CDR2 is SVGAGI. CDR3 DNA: TGTGCCAGCAGAACGGCCGGGGGAAATGGCTACACCTTC. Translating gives CASRTAGGNGYTF.

CDR3 nucleotides: TGCAGTGCTAGTATCCTAGGGGAGACCCAGTACTTC. Encoded protein: CSASILGETQYF. This sequence joins TRBV20-1 and TRBJ2-5, with unresolved D. Germline-derived CDR1 and CDR2 are DFQATT and SNEGSKA (reference sequence). This CDR3 has 12 amino acids. Trimming took off 3 bases at V and 5 bases at J, with 10 bases between the two ends.

CDR3: CASSGGTHSANTEAFF. DNA for the CDR3: TGTGCCAGCAGCGGAGGGACCCATTCCGCGAACACTGAAGCTTTCTTT. The V call is TRBV9, the J call TRBJ1-1; a weak D match, TRBD1 (5 bases). Trimming stripped 3 bases from V and 1 base from J, with 16 bases between. This CDR3 has 16 amino acids. In germline, CDR1 is SGDLS, CDR2 YYNGEE.

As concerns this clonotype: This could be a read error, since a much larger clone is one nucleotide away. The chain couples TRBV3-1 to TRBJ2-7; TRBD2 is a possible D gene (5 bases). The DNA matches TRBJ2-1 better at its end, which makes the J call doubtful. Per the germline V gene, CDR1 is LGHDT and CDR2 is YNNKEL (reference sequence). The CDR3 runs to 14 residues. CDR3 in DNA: TGTGCCAGCAGCCCGACCCTAGCAGCCTACGAGCAGTTCTTC. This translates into CASSPTLAAYEQFF.

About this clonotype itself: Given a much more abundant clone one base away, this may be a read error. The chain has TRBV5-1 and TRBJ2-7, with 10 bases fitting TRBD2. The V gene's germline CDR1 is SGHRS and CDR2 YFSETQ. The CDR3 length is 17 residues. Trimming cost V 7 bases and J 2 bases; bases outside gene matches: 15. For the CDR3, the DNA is TGCGCCAGCGGCCCGAAACGGACTAGCGGCACCACCTACGAGCAGTACTTC. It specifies CASGPKRTSGTTYEQYF.

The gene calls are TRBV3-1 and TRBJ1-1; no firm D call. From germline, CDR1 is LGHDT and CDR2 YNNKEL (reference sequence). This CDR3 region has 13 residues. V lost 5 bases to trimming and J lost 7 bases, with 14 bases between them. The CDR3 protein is CASSWREGDEAFF. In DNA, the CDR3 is TGTGCCAGCAGCTGGCGGGAAGGAGATGAAGCTTTCTTT.

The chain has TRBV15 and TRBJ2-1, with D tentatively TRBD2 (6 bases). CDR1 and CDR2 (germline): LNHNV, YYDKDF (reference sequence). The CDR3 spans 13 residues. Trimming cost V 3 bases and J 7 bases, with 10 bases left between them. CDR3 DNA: TGTGCCACCAGCAGGGATGGGGGGAATGAGCAGTTCTTC. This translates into CATSRDGGNEQFF.

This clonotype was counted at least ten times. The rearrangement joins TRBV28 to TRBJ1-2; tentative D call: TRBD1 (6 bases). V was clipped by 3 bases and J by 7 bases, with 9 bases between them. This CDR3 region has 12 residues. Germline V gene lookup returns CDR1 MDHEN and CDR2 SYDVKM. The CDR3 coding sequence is TGTGCCAGCAGTTTGGGACACTTTGGCTACACCTTC. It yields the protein CASSLGHFGYTF.

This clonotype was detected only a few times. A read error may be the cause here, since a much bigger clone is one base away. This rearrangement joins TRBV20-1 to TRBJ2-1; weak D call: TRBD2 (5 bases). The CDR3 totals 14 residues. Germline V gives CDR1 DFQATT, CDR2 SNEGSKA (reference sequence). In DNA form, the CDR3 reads TGCGGTGCTTTCGGCGAGGGAGTCGGCAATGAGCAGTTCTTC. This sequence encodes CGAFGEGVGNEQFF.

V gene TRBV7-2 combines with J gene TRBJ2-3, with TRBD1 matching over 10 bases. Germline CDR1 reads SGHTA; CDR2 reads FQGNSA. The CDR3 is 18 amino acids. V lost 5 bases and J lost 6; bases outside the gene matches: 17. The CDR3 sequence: CASSQNQPGQGITDTQYF. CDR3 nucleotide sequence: TGTGCCAGCAGCCAAAATCAACCGGGACAGGGGATTACCGATACGCAGTATTTT.

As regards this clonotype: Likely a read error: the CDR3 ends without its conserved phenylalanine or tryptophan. CDR3 sequence: CASSLVQNIQYV. DNA of the CDR3: TGTGCCAGCAGCTTAGTTCAAAACATTCAGTACGTC. The V gene is TRBV7-9, the J gene TRBJ2-4; unclear D gene. V was cut by 1 base and J by 5 bases, with 3 bases left in between. This CDR3 region has 12 residues. Germline values: CDR1 SEHNR, CDR2 FQNEAQ (reference sequence).

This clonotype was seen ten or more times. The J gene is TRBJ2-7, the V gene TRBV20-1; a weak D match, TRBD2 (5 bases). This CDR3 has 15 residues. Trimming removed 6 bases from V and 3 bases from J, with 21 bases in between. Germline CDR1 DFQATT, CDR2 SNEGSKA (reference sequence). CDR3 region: CSANRPRRGSYEQYF. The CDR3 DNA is TGCAGTGCCAACCGACCGAGACGAGGGAGCTACGAGCAGTACTTC.

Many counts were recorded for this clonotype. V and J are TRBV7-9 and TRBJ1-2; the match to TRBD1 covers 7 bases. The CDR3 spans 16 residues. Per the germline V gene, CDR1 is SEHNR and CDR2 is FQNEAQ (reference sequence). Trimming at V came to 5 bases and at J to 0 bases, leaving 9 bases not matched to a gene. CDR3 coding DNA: TGTGCCAGCAGCCCCCGGGACAGACTATCTAACTATGGCTACACCTTC. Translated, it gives CASSPRDRLSNYGYTF.

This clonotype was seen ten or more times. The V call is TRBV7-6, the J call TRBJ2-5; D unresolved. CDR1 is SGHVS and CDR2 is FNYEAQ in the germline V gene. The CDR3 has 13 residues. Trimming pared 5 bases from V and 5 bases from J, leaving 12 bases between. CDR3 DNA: TGTGCCAGCAGCCTTCTGGCATGGGAGACCCAGTACTTC. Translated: CASSLLAWETQYF.

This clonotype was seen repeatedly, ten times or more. The CDR3 DNA reads as TGCGCCAGCAGCTTGGCCCTCCAGGGGGGGGTAGAGCAGTTCTTC. Its translation: CASSLALQGGVEQFF. V gene TRBV5-1 combines with J gene TRBJ2-1, with D perhaps given as TRBD1 or TRBD2 (7 bases each). Trimming shortened V by 0 bases and J by 10 bases, and 17 bases separated the two germline ends. This CDR3 comprises 15 residues. CDR1 and CDR2 from the germline V gene are SGHRS and YFSETQ. Combining the CDR3 with reference TRBV5-1 and TRBJ2-1 gives the whole variable domain KAGVTQTPRYLIKTRGQQVTLSCSPISGHRSVSWYQQTPGQGLQFLFEYFSETQRNKGNFPGRFSGRQFSNSRSEMNVSTLELGDSALYLCASSLALQGGVEQFFGPGTRLTVL.

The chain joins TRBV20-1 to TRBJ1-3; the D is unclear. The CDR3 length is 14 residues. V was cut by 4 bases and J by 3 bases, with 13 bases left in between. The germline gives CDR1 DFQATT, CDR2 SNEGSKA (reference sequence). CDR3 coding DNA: TGCAGTGCTACGGGCGGTGGGGTTGGAAACACCATATATTTT. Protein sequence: CSATGGGVGNTIYF.